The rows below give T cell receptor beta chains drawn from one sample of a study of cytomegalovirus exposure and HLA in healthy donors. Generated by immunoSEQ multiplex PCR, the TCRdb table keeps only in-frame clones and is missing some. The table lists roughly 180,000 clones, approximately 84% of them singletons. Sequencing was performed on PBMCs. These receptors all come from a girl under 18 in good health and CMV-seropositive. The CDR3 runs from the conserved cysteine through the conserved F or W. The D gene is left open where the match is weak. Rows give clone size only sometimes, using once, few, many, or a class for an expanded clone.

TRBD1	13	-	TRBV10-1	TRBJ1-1	TGCGCCAGCCCGACAGGGTTAGTCACTGAAGCTTTCTTT	CASPTGLVTEAFF
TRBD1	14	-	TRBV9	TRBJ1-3	TGTGCCAGCAGCGGAGGACAGGGGGCTGGCACCATATATTTT	CASSGGQGAGTIYF
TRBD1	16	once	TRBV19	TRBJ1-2	TGTGCCAGTATTCCGTGGGGACAGGAAGGAATATATGGCTACACCTTC	CASIPWGQEGIYGYTF
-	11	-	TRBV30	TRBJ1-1	TGTGCCTGGAGTGTGGCGGTGGTGGCTTTCTTT	CAWSVAVVAFF
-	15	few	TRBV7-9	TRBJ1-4	TGTGCCAGCAGCCTCCAGGGTGGTGCTAATGAAAAACTGTTTTTT	CASSLQGGANEKLFF
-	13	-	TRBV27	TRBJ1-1	TGTGCCAGCAGTTTGGGGCAGAACACTGAAGCTTTCTTT	CASSLGQNTEAFF
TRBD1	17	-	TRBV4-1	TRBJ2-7	TGCGCCAGCAGCCAGGGAATTCCGGGACAGGGGGCTTACGAGCAGTACTTC	CASSQGIPGQGAYEQYF
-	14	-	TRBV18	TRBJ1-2	TGTGCCAGCTCACCGAGAGACAGTGGGGTTGGCTACACCTTC	CASSPRDSGVGYTF
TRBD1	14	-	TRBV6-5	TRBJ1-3	TGTGCCAGCAGCATTGACAGGGTTGGAAACACCATATATTTT	CASSIDRVGNTIYF
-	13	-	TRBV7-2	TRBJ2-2	TGTGCCAGCATCTCAGGGCCCACCGGGGAGCTGTTTTTT	CASISGPTGELFF
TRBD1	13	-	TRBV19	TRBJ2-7	TGTGCCAGTAGTATAGGACAGGGCGACGAGCAGTACTTC	CASSIGQGDEQYF
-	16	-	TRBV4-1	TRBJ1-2	TGCGCCAGCAGCCAAGGGGTATTAGCGAGAGGGCGCGGCTACACCTTC	CASSQGVLARGRGYTF
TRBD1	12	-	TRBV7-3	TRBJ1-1	TGTGCCAGCAGCATAGGACAGGGTGAAGCTTTCTTT	CASSIGQGEAFF